Each of the 25 T cell receptor beta chains below was sequenced from the same sample in a study of blood T cell repertoires in COVID-19. Profiled with immunoSEQ multiplex PCR; TCRdb holds only in-frame clones, not every one. Here the sample spans some 140,000 clones, roughly 89% being singletons. Sequenced input: peripheral blood. Source of these receptors: a man aged 50-59 years with acute or convalescent COVID-19.

The chain couples TRBV10-3 to TRBJ2-1; tentative D call: TRBD1 (5 bases). The CDR3 is 13 amino acids. CDR1 and CDR2 (germline): ENHRY, SYGVKD. V lost 4 bases and J lost 9, with 13 bases in between. CDR3 bases: TGTGCCATCAGTGTGCAACAGGACACTGAGCAGTTCTTC. It translates to CAISVQQDTEQFF.

V and J are TRBV7-9 and TRBJ2-3, with a weak D call TRBD2 (6 bases). The CDR3 is made up of 15 amino acids. Trimming left V 1 base short and J 5 bases short, with 13 bases between. The germline V gene has CDR1 SEHNR and CDR2 FQNEAQ (reference sequence). DNA for the CDR3: TGTGCCAGCAGCTTAGAGGCGGGACGGGGAGATACGCAGTATTTT. Translating gives CASSLEAGRGDTQYF.

J is TRBJ2-5 and V is TRBV30; weak D call: TRBD1 (6 bases). Germline CDR1 GTSNPN, CDR2 SVGIG (reference sequence). Trimming took off 3 bases at V and 5 bases at J, with 10 bases between the two ends. The CDR3 covers 12 residues. The DNA for the CDR3 is TGTGCCTGGAGCACCCAGGGGGAGACCCAGTACTTC. Protein sequence: CAWSTQGETQYF.

This rearrangement joins TRBV24-1 to TRBJ2-5; possible D gene TRBD1, 7 bases. This CDR3 is built from 13 residues. Germline V CDR1 and CDR2: KGHDR, SFDVKD. The V gene lost 5 bases and the J gene lost 3 bases, with 9 bases spanning the gap. CDR3 loop: CATSGGTEETQYF. The CDR3 DNA reads TGTGCCACCAGTGGCGGGACAGAAGAGACCCAGTACTTC.

The rearrangement links TRBV20-1 to TRBJ2-1; D is undetermined. V was pared by 4 bases and J by 9 bases, with 10 bases between. Germline-derived CDR1 and CDR2 are DFQATT and SNEGSKA (reference sequence). The CDR3 totals 11 residues. Here the CDR3 reads CSATPEIEQFF. Here the CDR3 DNA reads TGCAGTGCTACTCCGGAGATTGAGCAGTTCTTC.

V and J are TRBV9 and TRBJ2-5; perhaps TRBD2 as D (6 bases). CDR1 SGDLS and CDR2 YYNGEE come from the germline V gene. The CDR3 consists of 15 residues. V dropped 0 bases and J dropped 2 bases, with 11 bases sitting between them. The CDR3 here is CASSVGGDPQETQYF. CDR3 bases: TGTGCCAGCAGCGTAGGGGGGGACCCACAAGAGACCCAGTACTTC.

The rearrangement uses TRBV11-2 and TRBJ2-3; TRBD2 matches at 11 bases. CDR3 length: 16 residues. Germline CDR1 SGHAT, CDR2 FQNNGV. With 5 bases clipped from V and 4 bases from J, the junction kept 8 bases outside the gene matches. CDR3 protein: CASSPHSGGAPDTQYF. As DNA, the CDR3 is TGTGCCAGCAGCCCTCATAGCGGGGGGGCCCCAGATACGCAGTATTTT. The variable domain in full, completed from reference TRBV11-2 and TRBJ2-3, reads EAGVAQSPRYKIIEKRQSVAFWCNPISGHATLYWYQQILGQGPKLLIQFQNNGVVDDSQLPKDRFSAERLKGVDSTLKIQPAKLEDSAVYLCASSPHSGGAPDTQYFGPGTRLTVL.

V gene TRBV28 combines with J gene TRBJ2-1; 11 bases fit TRBD2. The germline CDR1 and CDR2 sequences are MDHEN and SYDVKM. This CDR3 is built from 15 residues. Losses at the gene ends were 5 bases for V and 9 bases for J; bases not matched to a gene: 9. The CDR3 sequence is CASSNRLAGRGEQFF. The CDR3 coding sequence is TGTGCCAGCAGTAACAGACTAGCGGGAAGAGGTGAGCAGTTCTTC. Together with reference TRBV28 and TRBJ2-1, the CDR3 gives the full variable domain: DVKVTQSSRYLVKRTGEKVFLECVQDMDHENMFWYRQDPGLGLRLIYFSYDVKMKEKGDIPEGYSVSREKKERFSLILESASTNQTSMYLCASSNRLAGRGEQFFGPGTRLTVL.

In nucleotides, the CDR3 is TGTGCCAGCAGCTTGGCCAGGACTGAAGCTTTCTTT. Translating gives CASSLARTEAFF. The gene calls are TRBV5-6 and TRBJ1-1; unclear D gene. Trimming left V 0 bases short and J 5 bases short, with 5 bases between. From germline, CDR1 is SGHDT and CDR2 YYEEEE. There are 12 residues in the CDR3. The whole variable domain, remainder taken from reference TRBV5-6 and TRBJ1-1, is DAGVTQSPTHLIKTRGQQVTLRCSPKSGHDTVSWYQQALGQGPQFIFQYYEEEERQRGNFPDRFSGHQFPNYSSELNVNALLLGDSALYLCASSLARTEAFFGQGTRLTVV.

The gene calls are TRBV27 and TRBJ1-6, with TRBD1 identical over 9 bases. CDR1 and CDR2 (germline): MNHEY, SMNVEV (reference sequence). Losses at the gene ends were 5 bases for V and 9 bases for J; bases not matched to a gene: 11. This CDR3 comprises 16 residues. The CDR3 coding sequence is TGTGCCAGCAGTCCCAGATACAGGGGGCCCAGTTCACCCCTCCACTTT. This translates into CASSPRYRGPSSPLHF.

In its sample, this clone was seen once. The CDR3 region has the DNA TGTGCCAGCAGTTCTATTTCTATGGGGCCTGGAAACACCATATATTTT. Its translation: CASSSISMGPGNTIYF. The chain couples TRBV28 to TRBJ1-3; D perhaps matches TRBD1 (5 bases). The length of the CDR3 is 16 residues. The V gene lost 4 bases and the J gene lost 2 bases, with 15 bases spanning the gap. Germline V CDR1 and CDR2: MDHEN, SYDVKM.

The V and J genes are TRBV6-6 and TRBJ1-5, with TRBD1 matching 10 bases. CDR3 size: 16 residues. Germline V CDR1 and CDR2: MNHNY, SVGAGI (reference sequence). V lost 2 bases and J lost 6; bases outside the gene matches: 7. Here the CDR3 reads CASSYEGQGLGQPQHF. The DNA of the CDR3 is TGTGCCAGCAGTTACGAGGGACAGGGGTTGGGTCAGCCCCAGCATTTT.

Here the CDR3 DNA reads TGTGCCAGCAGCTTGTGGGGGCTCGGAGGAAACACCATATATTTT. Its translation: CASSLWGLGGNTIYF. V and J are TRBV5-4 and TRBJ1-3; a weak D match, TRBD1 (6 bases). Trimming took off 1 base at V and 4 bases at J, with 12 bases between the two ends. Germline lookup yields CDR1 SGHNT and CDR2 YYREEE (reference sequence). The CDR3 consists of 15 residues.

V and J are TRBV9 and TRBJ2-2, with 9 positions matching TRBD1. Germline assignment: CDR1 SGDLS and CDR2 YYNGEE. CDR3 length equals 17 residues. The trim removed 2 bases at V and 0 bases at J, leaving 5 bases unmatched. The CDR3 here is CASSVRDRDPNTGELFF. For the CDR3, the DNA is TGTGCCAGCAGCGTTCGGGACAGGGATCCGAACACCGGGGAGCTGTTTTTT.

The chain has TRBV7-2 and TRBJ2-1, with 11 bases matching TRBD2. The CDR3 contains 15 residues. Germline trimming cut 5 bases from V and 4 bases from J; bases unmatched to any gene: 4. Germline lookup yields CDR1 SGHTA and CDR2 FQGNSA. CDR3 amino acids: CASSQGTSGYNEQFF. The CDR3 DNA reads TGTGCCAGCAGCCAGGGGACTAGCGGATACAATGAGCAGTTCTTC.

V is TRBV10-3 and J is TRBJ1-4, with 7 bases aligning to TRBD1. Germline CDR1 and CDR2: ENHRY and SYGVKD. This CDR3 has 13 residues. J lost 4 bases, V lost 8 bases, and 4 bases had no gene match. The CDR3 is CAIARDSNEKLFF. CDR3 DNA: TGTGCCATCGCCCGGGACAGTAATGAAAAACTGTTTTTT.

DNA for the CDR3: TGTGCCAGCAGCCTTAGCGGGGGGGCCTACGAGCAGTACGTC. Protein product: CASSLSGGAYEQYV. The rearrangement uses TRBV7-2 and TRBJ2-7; 11 bases are shared with TRBD2. From germline, CDR1 is SGHTA and CDR2 FQGNSA. V was pared by 5 bases and J by 2 bases, with 2 bases of the junction left unmatched. This CDR3 has 14 amino acids.

This CDR3 reads CASSFKGGQPQHF. As DNA, the CDR3 is TGTGCCAGCAGCTTCAAGGGGGGGCAGCCCCAGCATTTT. This sequence joins TRBV7-2 and TRBJ1-5; D is perhaps TRBD1 (6 bases). The CDR3 sequence is 13 residues long. Per germline, CDR1 SGHTA and CDR2 FQGNSA. Trimming pared 3 bases from V and 7 bases from J, leaving 10 bases between. The variable domain in full, completed from reference TRBV7-2 and TRBJ1-5, reads GAGVSQSPSNKVTEKGKDVELRCDPISGHTALYWYRQSLGQGLEFLIYFQGNSAPDKSGLPSDRFSAERTGGSVSTLTIQRTQQEDSAVYLCASSFKGGQPQHFGDGTRLSIL.

This chain connects TRBV24-1 to TRBJ2-2; D ambiguous. The CDR3 contains 13 residues. The ends were cut back, 6 bases at V and 2 bases at J, with 6 bases in the middle. The germline gives CDR1 KGHDR, CDR2 SFDVKD. Here the CDR3 DNA reads TGTGCCACCAGTTTGACAAACACCGGGGAGCTGTTTTTT. This gives the protein CATSLTNTGELFF.

For the CDR3, the DNA is TGTGCTAGTGGTTTCCTCGGTGGGCGACGCTACACCTTC. Amino acids: CASGFLGGRRYTF. This chain uses TRBV12-5 with TRBJ1-2, with D unclear. The CDR3 is made up of 13 amino acids. Trimming removed 3 bases from V and 9 bases from J, with 14 bases in between. Germline CDR1 LGHNT, CDR2 FRNRAP.

The V and J genes are TRBV21-1 and TRBJ2-3; no check of the table's D call, TRBD1, against the DNA was made. TRBV21-1 is described as a pseudogene. The CDR3 runs 21 residues. Written as DNA, the CDR3 is TGTGCCAGCAGCAAAGCCTTTCCTTGGGGACAGGGGGTAAGTAAATATGATACGCAGTATTTT. Protein: CASSKAFPWGQGVSKYDTQYF.

The sample holds a few counts of this clone. This chain connects TRBV18 to TRBJ1-5; no clear D gene. Looked up from germline, CDR1 is KGHSH and CDR2 is LQKENI. Between the trimmed V and J ends, which lost 5 bases and 5 bases, there was a span of 19 bases. CDR3 length equals 16 residues. In nucleotides, the CDR3 is TGTGCCAGCTCATCTCAAGTCCTTGGGAGGGATCAGCCCCAGCATTTT. It yields the protein CASSSQVLGRDQPQHF.

The chain recombines TRBV28 with TRBJ2-1; 9 bases line up with TRBD2. The CDR3 is made up of 17 amino acids. V was clipped by 2 bases and J by 8 bases; unmatched bases: 13. CDR1 MDHEN and CDR2 SYDVKM come from the germline V gene. CDR3 sequence reads: CASSLRPSGNLADEQFF. The CDR3 DNA sequence: TGTGCCAGCAGTTTACGTCCTAGCGGGAATTTAGCAGATGAGCAGTTCTTC. Based on the CDR3 plus reference TRBV28 and TRBJ2-1, the full variable domain is DVKVTQSSRYLVKRTGEKVFLECVQDMDHENMFWYRQDPGLGLRLIYFSYDVKMKEKGDIPEGYSVSREKKERFSLILESASTNQTSMYLCASSLRPSGNLADEQFFGPGTRLTVL.

The gene calls are TRBV10-3 and TRBJ1-5; D ambiguous. The V end was cut by 3 bases, the J end by 1 base, with 4 bases between. CDR3 length: 13 amino acids. Germline CDR1 is ENHRY and CDR2 is SYGVKD. The CDR3 region is CAISDGSNQPQHF. The CDR3 DNA is TGTGCCATCAGTGACGGGAGCAATCAGCCCCAGCATTTT.

This clone was observed a single time. CDR3: CASSHLTMGQGKEPLHF. The DNA of the CDR3 is TGTGCCAGCTCCCACCTCACCATGGGACAGGGGAAAGAACCCCTCCACTTT. The chain carries TRBV18 and TRBJ1-6; 10 bases fit TRBD1. The length of the CDR3 is 17 residues. V shed 6 bases and J 12 bases; nucleotides not matched to a gene: 17. CDR1 KGHSH and CDR2 LQKENI come from the germline V gene.